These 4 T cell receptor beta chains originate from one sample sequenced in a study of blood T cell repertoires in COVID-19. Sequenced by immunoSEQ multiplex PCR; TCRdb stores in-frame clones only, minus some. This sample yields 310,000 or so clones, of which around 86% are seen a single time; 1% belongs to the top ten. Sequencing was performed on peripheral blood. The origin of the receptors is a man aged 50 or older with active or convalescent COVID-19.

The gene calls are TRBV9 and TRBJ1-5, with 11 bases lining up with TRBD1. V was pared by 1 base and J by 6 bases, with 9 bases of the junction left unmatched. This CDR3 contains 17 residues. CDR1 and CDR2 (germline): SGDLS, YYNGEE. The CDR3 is CASSVFSGQGVSQPQHF. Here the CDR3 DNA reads TGTGCCAGCAGCGTATTCTCGGGACAGGGGGTAAGTCAGCCCCAGCATTTT.

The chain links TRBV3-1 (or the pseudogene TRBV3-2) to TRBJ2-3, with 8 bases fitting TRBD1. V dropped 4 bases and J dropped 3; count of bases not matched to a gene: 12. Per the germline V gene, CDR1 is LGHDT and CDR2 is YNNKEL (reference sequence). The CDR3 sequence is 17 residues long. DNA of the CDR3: TGTGCCAGCAGCCCGATCGCCCTCACAGGGGGAACAGATACGCAGTATTTT. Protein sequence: CASSPIALTGGTDTQYF.

CDR3 loop: CASSVFVSGTGSYGYTF. CDR3 nucleotides: TGTGCCAGCAGCGTCTTCGTCTCCGGGACAGGGTCCTATGGCTACACCTTC. The rearrangement uses TRBV9 and TRBJ1-2; 9 bases are a match to TRBD1. CDR1 is SGDLS and CDR2 is YYNGEE in the germline V gene. V lost 2 bases to trimming and J lost 4 bases; unmatched junction nucleotides: 12. This CDR3 is built from 17 residues.

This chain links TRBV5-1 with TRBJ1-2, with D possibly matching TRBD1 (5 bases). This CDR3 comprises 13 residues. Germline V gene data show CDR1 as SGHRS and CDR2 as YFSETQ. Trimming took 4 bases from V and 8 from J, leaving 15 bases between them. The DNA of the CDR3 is TGCGCCAGCAGCATAGAAACCCAGGGCGGCTACACCTTC. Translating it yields CASSIETQGGYTF.